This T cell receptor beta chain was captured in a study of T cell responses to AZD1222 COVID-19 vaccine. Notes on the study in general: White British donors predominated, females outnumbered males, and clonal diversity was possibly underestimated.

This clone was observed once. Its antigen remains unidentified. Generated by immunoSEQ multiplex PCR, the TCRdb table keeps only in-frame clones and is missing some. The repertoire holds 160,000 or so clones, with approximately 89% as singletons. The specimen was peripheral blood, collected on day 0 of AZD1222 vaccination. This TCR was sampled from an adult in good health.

The CDR3 spells CASSPRDTLTTDTQYF. DNA for the CDR3: TGTGCCAGCTCCCCCCGGGACACCCTCACCACAGATACGCAGTATTTT. The rearrangement links TRBV18 to TRBJ2-3; D might be TRBD1 (6 bases). The CDR3 consists of 16 residues. The V gene lost 6 bases and the J gene lost 2 bases, with 18 bases spanning the gap. Germline V gives CDR1 KGHSH, CDR2 LQKENI.